The rows below give T cell receptor beta chains drawn from one sample of a study of blood T cell repertoires in COVID-19. Profiled with immunoSEQ multiplex PCR; TCRdb holds only in-frame clones, not every one. The table records 190,000 or so clones, over 75% of them present only once. The specimen sequenced was PBMCs or T cells enriched from blood (not recorded which). The receptors were sampled from a man aged 40-49 years who had recovered from COVID-19. CDR3s include the opening cysteine and the closing phenylalanine or tryptophan. Each record gives: J gene, V gene, D gene, clone size, CDR3 protein, CDR3 DNA. D genes are given only for firm matches. The size of a clone is reported for some rows only, either as once, few or many, or as a class for expanded clones.

j_gene: TRBJ1-6
v_gene: TRBV14
d_gene: -
abundance: -
CDR3aa: CASSHGGNSPLHF
CDR3nt: TGTGCCAGCAGCCATGGAGGGAATTCACCCCTCCACTTT

j_gene: TRBJ2-5
v_gene: TRBV4-1
d_gene: -
abundance: -
CDR3aa: CASSQVTGSGETQYF
CDR3nt: TGCGCCAGCAGCCAAGTAACGGGTTCGGGTGAGACCCAGTACTTC

j_gene: TRBJ2-2
v_gene: TRBV18
d_gene: TRBD1
abundance: -
CDR3aa: CASSPGQPNTGELFF
CDR3nt: TGTGCCAGCTCACCGGGACAGCCGAACACCGGGGAGCTGTTTTTT

j_gene: TRBJ1-1
v_gene: TRBV19
d_gene: -
abundance: -
CDR3aa: CASSIRGNTEAFF
CDR3nt: TGTGCCAGTAGTATCAGGGGGAACACTGAAGCTTTCTTT

j_gene: TRBJ2-1
v_gene: TRBV7-9
d_gene: TRBD2
abundance: once
CDR3aa: CASSLAGASYNEQFF
CDR3nt: TGTGCCAGCAGCCTAGCGGGGGCATCCTACAATGAGCAGTTCTTC

j_gene: TRBJ1-2
v_gene: TRBV29-1
d_gene: -
abundance: -
CDR3aa: CSVEDLGRSYGYTF
CDR3nt: TGCAGCGTTGAAGATCTAGGCCGGTCTTATGGCTACACCTTC

j_gene: TRBJ2-5
v_gene: TRBV18
d_gene: -
abundance: -
CDR3aa: CASSPPSGIQETQYF
CDR3nt: TGTGCCAGCTCACCACCTTCAGGGATCCAAGAGACCCAGTACTTC

j_gene: TRBJ1-2
v_gene: TRBV6-5
d_gene: -
abundance: -
CDR3aa: CASQANYGYTF
CDR3nt: TGTGCCAGCCAGGCTAACTATGGCTACACCTTC

j_gene: TRBJ2-7
v_gene: TRBV19
d_gene: -
abundance: once
CDR3aa: CASKGGLDEQYF
CDR3nt: TGTGCCAGTAAGGGGGGGCTCGACGAGCAGTACTTC

j_gene: TRBJ2-1
v_gene: TRBV19
d_gene: TRBD2
abundance: -
CDR3aa: CASSAPLTSRYNEQFF
CDR3nt: TGTGCCAGTAGTGCCCCGCTGACTAGCAGATACAATGAGCAGTTCTTC